The 19 T cell receptor beta chains listed next were all sequenced from one sample in a study of T cell repertoires in cytomegalovirus infection. Antigens for these TCRs are unknown. TCRdb reanalysed the reads using MiXCR and keeps one entry per CDR3 protein. The sample holds about 130,000 distinct CDR3 sequences, more than 20% seen once. Sequencing was done on a sample of PBMCs, sequenced either directly or after in vitro stimulation (not recorded which). These TCRs come from a human donor in good health (CMV status not recorded). Some clones in this sample may be carry-over from other donors' samples.

This clonotype was counted between two and nine times. CDR3: CSASHRVYDGYTF. Here the CDR3 DNA reads TGCAGTGCTAGCCACAGGGTGTATGATGGCTACACCTTC. V gene TRBV20-1 combines with J gene TRBJ1-2, with a tentative D call TRBD1 (6 bases). Germline V gives CDR1 DFQATT, CDR2 SNEGSKA (reference sequence). This CDR3 region has 13 residues. V lost 3 bases and J lost 6, with 14 bases in between.

The genes are TRBV28 and TRBJ1-4; 8 nucleotides line up with TRBD1. The CDR3 is made up of 15 amino acids. The V gene end was trimmed by 2 bases and the J gene end by 4 bases; junction bases not matched to a gene: 3. Germline loops: CDR1 MDHEN, CDR2 SYDVKM. The CDR3 coding sequence is TGTGCCAGCAGTTTACTCGACAGGGGTAATGAAAAACTGTTTTTT. It encodes CASSLLDRGNEKLFF.

The chain couples TRBV7-2 to TRBJ2-3, with 10 bases that match TRBD2. CDR1 and CDR2 (germline): SGHTA, FQGNSA. V lost 2 bases to trimming and J lost 0 bases; unmatched junction nucleotides: 5. The CDR3 runs 17 residues. CDR3 coding DNA: TGTGCCAGCAGCTTAATTCAGGGACTAGCGAGCACAGATACGCAGTATTTT. The encoded protein is CASSLIQGLASTDTQYF.

This clonotype showed up just a few times. The chain is built from TRBV19 and TRBJ1-1; TRBD1 agrees at 7 bases. The V gene end was trimmed by 4 bases and the J gene end by 1 base; junction bases not matched to a gene: 3. The CDR3 spans 14 residues. Germline V gene sequence: CDR1 LNHDA, CDR2 SQIVND (reference sequence). The DNA of the CDR3 is TGTGCCAGTAGTACCGGACAGGCGAACACTGAAGCTTTCTTT. Its protein is CASSTGQANTEAFF.

This clonotype has just a few counts. This chain connects TRBV7-6 to TRBJ2-7, with D uncertain. Germline V gives CDR1 SGHVS, CDR2 FNYEAQ. CDR3 size: 13 residues. The ends were cut back, 0 bases at V and 3 bases at J, with 6 bases in the middle. The CDR3 DNA reads as TGTGCCAGCAGCTTAGCGACGGACTACGAGCAGTACTTC. The encoded protein is CASSLATDYEQYF.

A few counts support this clonotype. The rearrangement uses TRBV12-3 or TRBV12-4 and TRBJ2-3; 8 bases align to TRBD2. This CDR3 has 14 residues. With V trimmed by 7 bases and J by 5 bases, 8 bases remained unmatched. The CDR3 is CASKASGLGDTQYF. The CDR3 region has the DNA TGTGCCAGCAAAGCTAGCGGGTTGGGAGATACGCAGTATTTT.

The V call is TRBV6-6, the J call TRBJ2-3, with no clear D. The CDR3 runs to 16 residues. V lost 2 bases, J lost 0 bases, and 12 bases lay in between. Germline CDR1 MNHNY, CDR2 SVGAGI (reference sequence). CDR3 in DNA: TGTGCCAGCAGTTACCCTCTCCAGGCGAGCACAGATACGCAGTATTTT. Residues: CASSYPLQASTDTQYF.

V is TRBV12-5 and J is TRBJ1-5, with 7 bases identical to TRBD1. The V gene's germline CDR1 is LGHNT and CDR2 FRNRAP. Trimming at V came to 1 base and at J to 0 bases, leaving 6 bases not matched to a gene. The CDR3 runs 17 residues. The CDR3 bases are TGTGCTAGTGGTTTGGGACGACAGGGAACTAGCAATCAGCCCCAGCATTTT. Translating it yields CASGLGRQGTSNQPQHF.

At least ten counts were recorded for this clonotype. This sequence joins TRBV6-1 and TRBJ2-1, with D perhaps TRBD2 (6 bases). Trimming shortened V by 4 bases and J by 0 bases, and 10 bases separated the two germline ends. The CDR3 has 15 amino acids. Looked up from germline, CDR1 is MNHNS and CDR2 is SASEGT. The CDR3 sequence is CASSVGGSSYNEQFF. The CDR3 DNA reads as TGTGCCAGCAGTGTGGGGGGTAGCTCCTACAATGAGCAGTTCTTC.

In this sample, this clonotype turned up many times. The rearrangement joins TRBV7-2 to TRBJ1-5, with a possible D match to TRBD1 (5 bases). CDR1 and CDR2 from the germline V gene are SGHTA and FQGNSA. Deletions cut 5 bases from V and 5 bases from J, with 16 bases between. This CDR3 contains 15 residues. The DNA for the CDR3 is TGTGCCAGCAGCCGGGACGCAAGGATCCATCAGCCCCAGCATTTT. This gives the protein CASSRDARIHQPQHF.

About this clonotype itself: This could be a read error, since a much larger clone is one nucleotide away. Likely a read error: the CDR3 ends without its conserved phenylalanine or tryptophan. The chain carries TRBV7-2 and TRBJ2-7, with D perhaps given as TRBD1 or TRBD2 (5 bases each). This CDR3 spans 16 amino acids. V lost 5 bases, J lost 0 bases, and 17 bases lay in between. Germline CDR1 reads SGHTA; CDR2 reads FQGNSA. This CDR3 is CASSPGGAQSSYEQYL. The CDR3 DNA reads as TGTGCCAGCAGCCCTGGGGGAGCGCAGAGCTCCTACGAGCAGTACCTC.

This chain connects TRBV7-9 to TRBJ2-2; possible D gene TRBD1, 6 bases. V lost 2 bases to trimming and J lost 4 bases, with 17 bases between them. This CDR3 spans 17 amino acids. Per germline, CDR1 SEHNR and CDR2 FQNEAQ (reference sequence). CDR3 bases: TGTGCCAGCAGCTTACCACGACAGGCCGAAAGCACCGGGGAGCTGTTTTTT. Translation gives CASSLPRQAESTGELFF.

The CDR3 nucleotides are TGTGCCAGCAGCCCTTATGGGAAGGGGTATGGCTACACCTTC. As protein: CASSPYGKGYGYTF. The gene calls are TRBV12-3 or TRBV12-4 and TRBJ1-2, with D possibly matching TRBD1 (5 bases). The V and J ends lost 6 bases and 5 bases respectively, with 16 bases between them. This CDR3 region has 14 residues.

This clonotype was detected only a few times. The V and J genes are TRBV5-4 and TRBJ1-1; 12 bases map to TRBD1. The V gene's germline CDR1 is SGHNT and CDR2 YYREEE (reference sequence). The CDR3 is 15 residues long. V lost 2 bases, J lost 4 bases, and 3 bases stayed unmatched. CDR3 sequence (DNA): TGTGCCAGCAGCTTTGGGACAGGGGGCTTCACTGAAGCTTTCTTT. As protein: CASSFGTGGFTEAFF. Together with reference TRBV5-4 and TRBJ1-1, the CDR3 gives the full variable domain: ETGVTQSPTHLIKTRGQQVTLRCSSQSGHNTVSWYQQALGQGPQFIFQYYREEENGRGNFPPRFSGLQFPNYSSELNVNALELDDSALYLCASSFGTGGFTEAFFGQGTRLTVV.

The chain uses TRBV6-1 and TRBJ2-5; a weak D match, TRBD1 (5 bases). This CDR3 has 14 residues. CDR1 and CDR2 from the germline V gene are MNHNS and SASEGT. V was cut by 6 bases and J by 4 bases, with 15 bases left in between. The CDR3 loop reads CASSANWGGETQYF. The CDR3, as DNA: TGTGCCAGCAGCGCCAATTGGGGCGGAGAGACCCAGTACTTC.

This clonotype was found many times. This rearrangement joins TRBV19 to TRBJ2-1; tentatively, D is TRBD2 (6 bases). From germline, CDR1 is LNHDA and CDR2 SQIVND (reference sequence). Trimming cost V 0 bases and J 6 bases, with 15 bases left between them. The CDR3 has 16 residues. CDR3 in amino acids: CASSIDHPGEGNEQFF. The CDR3 coding sequence is TGTGCCAGTAGTATAGATCATCCGGGAGAGGGCAATGAGCAGTTCTTC.

This clonotype was detected ten times or more. The V gene is TRBV7-2, the J gene TRBJ2-4, with 7 bases matching TRBD1. Unmatched junction bases numbered 4, after V lost 5 bases and J lost 0 bases. This CDR3 region has 15 residues. Germline-derived CDR1 and CDR2 are SGHTA and FQGNSA. The CDR3 nucleotides read TGTGCCAGCAGCGAACAGGGGATAGCCAAAAACATTCAGTACTTC. It specifies CASSEQGIAKNIQYF.

This clonotype was found many times. J is TRBJ1-6 and V is TRBV28; the D gene is possibly TRBD1 (5 bases). The germline V and J ends were trimmed by 4 bases and 7 bases, with 11 bases remaining between them. The CDR3 spans 14 residues. Germline V gives CDR1 MDHEN, CDR2 SYDVKM. Written as DNA, the CDR3 is TGTGCCAGCAGTTCGATGAGGGGAAATTCACCCCTCCACTTT. Encoded protein: CASSSMRGNSPLHF. Variable domain in full (rest from reference TRBV28 and TRBJ1-6): DVKVTQSSRYLVKRTGEKVFLECVQDMDHENMFWYRQDPGLGLRLIYFSYDVKMKEKGDIPEGYSVSREKKERFSLILESASTNQTSMYLCASSSMRGNSPLHFGNGTRLTVT.

The rearrangement joins TRBV6-1 to TRBJ2-7, with D perhaps being TRBD1 or TRBD2 (5 bases each). The germline gives CDR1 MNHNS, CDR2 SASEGT. Trimming took 1 base from V and 5 from J, leaving 12 bases between them. This CDR3 contains 14 residues. The CDR3 region has the DNA TGTGCCAGCAGTGAAGAGGACAACGGGGACGAGCAGTACGTC. Translated, it gives CASSEEDNGDEQYV.